Described below is a single T cell receptor beta chain sequence and its context. Germline-derived CDR1 and CDR2 are SGHAT and FQNNGV. Trimming cost V 1 base and J 3 bases, with 5 bases left between them. The CDR3 spans 13 residues. Authors' methods: Scientists estimated how many nucleated cells there were by amplifying reference gene primers. The repertoire was sequenced with immunoSEQ multiplex PCR; TCRdb's copy has only in-frame clones and lacks some. The V and J calls and clone size were taken over from that table, and D and trimming were inferred from the DNA. The sample contains 45,000 to 70,000 clones, about 89% of which appear only once. This sample is drawn from a study of blood T cell repertoires in COVID-19. Across the whole study: The samples span acute and convalescent COVID-19 from the United States, Italy and Spain. Nucleic acid was either cDNA or gDNA, and it came from T cells, B-cell-depleted T cells, or PBMCs.

This TCR was sampled from an older woman with active or convalescent COVID-19. V usage is TRBV11-2 and J usage is TRBJ2-3; D remains unclear. The material sequenced was peripheral blood. The CDR3 protein is CASSLGTTDTQYF. DNA of the CDR3: TGTGCCAGCAGCTTAGGTACTACAGATACGCAGTATTTT.